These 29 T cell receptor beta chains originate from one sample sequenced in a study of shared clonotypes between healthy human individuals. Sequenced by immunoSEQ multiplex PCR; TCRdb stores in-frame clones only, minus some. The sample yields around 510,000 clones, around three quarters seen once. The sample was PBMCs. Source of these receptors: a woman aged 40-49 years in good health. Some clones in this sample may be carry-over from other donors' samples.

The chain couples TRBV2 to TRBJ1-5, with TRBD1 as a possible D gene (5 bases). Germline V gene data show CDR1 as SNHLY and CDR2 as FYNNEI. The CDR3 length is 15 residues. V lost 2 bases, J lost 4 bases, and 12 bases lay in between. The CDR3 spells CASSESGHKNQPQHF. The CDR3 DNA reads TGTGCCAGCAGTGAATCAGGACACAAGAATCAGCCCCAGCATTTT.

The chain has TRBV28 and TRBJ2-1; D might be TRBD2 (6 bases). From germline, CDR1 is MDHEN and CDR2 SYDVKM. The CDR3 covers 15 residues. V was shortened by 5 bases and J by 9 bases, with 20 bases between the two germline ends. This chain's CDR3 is CASSPPGLLQVEQFF. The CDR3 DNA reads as TGTGCCAGCAGTCCCCCGGGACTCCTTCAAGTTGAGCAGTTCTTC. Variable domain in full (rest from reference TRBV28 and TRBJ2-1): DVKVTQSSRYLVKRTGEKVFLECVQDMDHENMFWYRQDPGLGLRLIYFSYDVKMKEKGDIPEGYSVSREKKERFSLILESASTNQTSMYLCASSPPGLLQVEQFFGPGTRLTVL.

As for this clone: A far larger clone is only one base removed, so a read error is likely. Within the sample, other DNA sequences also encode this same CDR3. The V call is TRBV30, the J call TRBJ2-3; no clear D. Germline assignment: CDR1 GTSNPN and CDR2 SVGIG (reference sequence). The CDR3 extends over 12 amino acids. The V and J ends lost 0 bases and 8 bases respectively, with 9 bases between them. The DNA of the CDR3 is TGTGCCTGGAGTGTATGGCGCGGTACGCAGTATTTT. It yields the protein CAWSVWRGTQYF.

This CDR3 is CASSLTGGHNSPLHF. CDR3 in DNA: TGTGCCAGCAGCTTAACAGGGGGACATAATTCACCCCTCCACTTT. The J gene is TRBJ1-6, the V gene TRBV7-9; 8 bases are a match to TRBD1. The ends lost 2 bases at V and 5 bases at J; junction bases unmatched: 2. The CDR3 length is 15 residues. Germline V lookup: CDR1 SEHNR, CDR2 FQNEAQ (reference sequence).

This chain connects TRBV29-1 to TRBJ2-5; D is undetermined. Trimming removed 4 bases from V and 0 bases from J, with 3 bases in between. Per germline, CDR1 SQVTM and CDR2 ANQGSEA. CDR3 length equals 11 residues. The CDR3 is CSVVNQETQYF. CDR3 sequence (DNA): TGCAGCGTTGTCAACCAAGAGACCCAGTACTTC.

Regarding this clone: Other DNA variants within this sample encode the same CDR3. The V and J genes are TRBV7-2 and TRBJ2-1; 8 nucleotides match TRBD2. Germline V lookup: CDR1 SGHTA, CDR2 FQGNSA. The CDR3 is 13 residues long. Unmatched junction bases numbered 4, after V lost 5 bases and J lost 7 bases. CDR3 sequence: CASSPRGGNEQFF. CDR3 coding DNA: TGTGCCAGCAGCCCCCGGGGGGGTAATGAGCAGTTCTTC.

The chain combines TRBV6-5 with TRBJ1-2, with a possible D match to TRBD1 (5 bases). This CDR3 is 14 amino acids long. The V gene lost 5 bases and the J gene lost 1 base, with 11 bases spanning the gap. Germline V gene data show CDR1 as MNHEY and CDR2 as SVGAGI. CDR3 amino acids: CASSKRGFNYGYTF. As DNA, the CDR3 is TGTGCCAGCAGTAAACGGGGGTTTAACTATGGCTACACCTTC.

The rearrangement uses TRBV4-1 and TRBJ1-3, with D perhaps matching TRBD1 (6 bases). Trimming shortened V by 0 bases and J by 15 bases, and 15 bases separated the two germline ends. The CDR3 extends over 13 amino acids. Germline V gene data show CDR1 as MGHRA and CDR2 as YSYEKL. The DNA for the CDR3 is TGCGCCAGCAGCCAAGAGCCGCTCCGGACAGCATATTTT. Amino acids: CASSQEPLRTAYF.

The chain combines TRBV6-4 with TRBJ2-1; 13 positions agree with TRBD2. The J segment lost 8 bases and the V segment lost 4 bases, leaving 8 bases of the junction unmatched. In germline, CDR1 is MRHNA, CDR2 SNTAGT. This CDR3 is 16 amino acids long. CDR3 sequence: CASSAGTSGMVDEQFF. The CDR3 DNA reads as TGTGCCAGCAGTGCCGGGACTAGCGGGATGGTAGATGAGCAGTTCTTC.

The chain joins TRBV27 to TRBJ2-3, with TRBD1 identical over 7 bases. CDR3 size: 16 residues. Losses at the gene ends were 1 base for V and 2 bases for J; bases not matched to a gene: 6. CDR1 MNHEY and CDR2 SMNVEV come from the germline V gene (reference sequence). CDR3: CASSLWSDRYTDTQYF. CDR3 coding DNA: TGTGCCAGCAGTTTATGGTCGGACAGGTACACAGATACGCAGTATTTT.

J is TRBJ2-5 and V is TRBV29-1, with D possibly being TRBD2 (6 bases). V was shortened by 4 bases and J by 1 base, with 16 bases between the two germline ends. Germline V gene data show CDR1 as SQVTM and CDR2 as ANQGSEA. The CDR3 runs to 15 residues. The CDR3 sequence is CSVVEGGRIQETQYF. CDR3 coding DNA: TGCAGCGTTGTGGAAGGAGGGAGGATCCAAGAGACCCAGTACTTC. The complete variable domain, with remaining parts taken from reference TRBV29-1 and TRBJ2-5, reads SAVISQKPSRDICQRGTSLTIQCQVDSQVTMMFWYRQQPGQSLTLIATANQGSEATYESGFVIDKFPISRPNLTFSTLTVSNMSPEDSSIYLCSVVEGGRIQETQYFGPGTRLLVL.

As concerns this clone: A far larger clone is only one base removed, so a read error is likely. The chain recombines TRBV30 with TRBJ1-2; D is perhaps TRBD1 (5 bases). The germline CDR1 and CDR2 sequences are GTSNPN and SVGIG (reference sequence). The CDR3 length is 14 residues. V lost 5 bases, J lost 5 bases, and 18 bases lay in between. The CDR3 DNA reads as TGTGCCTGGGAGAAACAGGAGAATCCATATGGCTACACCTTC. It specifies CAWEKQENPYGYTF. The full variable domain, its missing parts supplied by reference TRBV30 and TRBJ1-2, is SQTIHQWPATLVQPVGSPLSLECTVEGTSNPNLYWYRQAAGRGLQLLFYSVGIGQISSEVPQNLSASRPQDRQFILSSKKLLLSDSGFYLCAWEKQENPYGYTFGSGTRLTVV.

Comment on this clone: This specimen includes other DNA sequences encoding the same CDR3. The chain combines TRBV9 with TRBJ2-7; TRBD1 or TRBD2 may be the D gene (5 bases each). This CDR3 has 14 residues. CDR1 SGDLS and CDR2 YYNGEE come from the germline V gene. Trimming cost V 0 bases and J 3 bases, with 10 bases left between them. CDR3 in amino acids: CASSVGGPDYEQYF. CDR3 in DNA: TGTGCCAGCAGCGTAGGGGGACCTGACTACGAGCAGTACTTC.

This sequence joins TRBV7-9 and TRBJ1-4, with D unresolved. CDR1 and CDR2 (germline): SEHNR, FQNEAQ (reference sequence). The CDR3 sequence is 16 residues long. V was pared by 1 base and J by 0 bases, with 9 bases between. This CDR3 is CASSLEARATNEKLFF. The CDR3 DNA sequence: TGTGCCAGCAGCTTAGAAGCCAGAGCAACTAATGAAAAACTGTTTTTT.

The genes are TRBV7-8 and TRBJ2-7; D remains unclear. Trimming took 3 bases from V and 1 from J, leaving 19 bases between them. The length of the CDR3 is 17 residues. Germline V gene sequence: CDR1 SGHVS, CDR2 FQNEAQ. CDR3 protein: CASSFSDPGPGSYEQYF. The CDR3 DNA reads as TGTGCCAGCAGCTTCTCGGACCCGGGCCCCGGTTCCTACGAGCAGTACTTC.

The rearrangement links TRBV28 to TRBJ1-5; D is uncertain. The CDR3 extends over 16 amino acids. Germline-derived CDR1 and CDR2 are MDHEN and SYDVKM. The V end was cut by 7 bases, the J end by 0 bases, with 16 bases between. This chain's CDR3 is CASTPPGVNSNQPQHF. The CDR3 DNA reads TGTGCCAGCACCCCTCCCGGGGTTAATAGCAATCAGCCCCAGCATTTT.

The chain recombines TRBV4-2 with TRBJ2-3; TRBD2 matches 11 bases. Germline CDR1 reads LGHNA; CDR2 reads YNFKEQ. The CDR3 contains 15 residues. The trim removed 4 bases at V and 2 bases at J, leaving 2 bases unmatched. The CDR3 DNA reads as TGTGCCAGCAGCCCGGGACTAGCGGACACAGATACGCAGTATTTT. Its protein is CASSPGLADTDTQYF.

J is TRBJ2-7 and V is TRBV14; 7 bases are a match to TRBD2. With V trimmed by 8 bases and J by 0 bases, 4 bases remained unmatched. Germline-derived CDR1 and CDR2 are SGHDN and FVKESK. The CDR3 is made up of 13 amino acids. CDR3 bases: TGTGCCAGCGGGAGGGGTAGCTCCTACGAGCAGTACTTC. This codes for CASGRGSSYEQYF.

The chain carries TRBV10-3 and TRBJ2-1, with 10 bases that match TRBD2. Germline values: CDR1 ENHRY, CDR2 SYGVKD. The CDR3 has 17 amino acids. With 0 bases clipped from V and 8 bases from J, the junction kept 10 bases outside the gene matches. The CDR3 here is CAISESTWASGRDEQFF. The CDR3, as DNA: TGTGCCATCAGTGAGTCCACCTGGGCTAGCGGGAGAGATGAGCAGTTCTTC.

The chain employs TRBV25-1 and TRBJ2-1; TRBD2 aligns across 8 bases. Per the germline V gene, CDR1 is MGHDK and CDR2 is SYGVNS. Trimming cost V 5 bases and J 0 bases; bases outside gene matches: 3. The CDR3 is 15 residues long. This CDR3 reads CASSTSGFSYNEQFF. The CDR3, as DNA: TGTGCCAGCAGTACTAGCGGATTCTCCTACAATGAGCAGTTCTTC.

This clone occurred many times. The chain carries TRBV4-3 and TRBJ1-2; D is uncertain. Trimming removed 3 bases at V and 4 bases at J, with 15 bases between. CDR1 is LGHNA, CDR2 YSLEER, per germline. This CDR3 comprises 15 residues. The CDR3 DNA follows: TGCGCCAGCAGCCATTCCATCGGCGGGATCTATGGCTACACCTTC. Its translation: CASSHSIGGIYGYTF.

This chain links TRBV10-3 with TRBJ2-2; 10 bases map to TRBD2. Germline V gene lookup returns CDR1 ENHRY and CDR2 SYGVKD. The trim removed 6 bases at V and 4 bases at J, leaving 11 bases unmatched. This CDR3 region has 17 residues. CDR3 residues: CAISAGGSGRSTGELFF. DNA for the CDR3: TGTGCCATCAGCGCTGGGGGTAGCGGGAGGAGCACCGGGGAGCTGTTTTTT.

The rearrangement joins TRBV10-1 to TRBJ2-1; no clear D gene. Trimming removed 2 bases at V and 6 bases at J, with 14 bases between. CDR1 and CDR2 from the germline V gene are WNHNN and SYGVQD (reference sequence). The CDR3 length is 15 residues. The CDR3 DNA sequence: TGCGCCAGCAGTGAGAGAGGTGGAAACCGCAATGAGCAGTTCTTC. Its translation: CASSERGGNRNEQFF.

CDR3 loop: CASGDTINYEQYF. The CDR3 DNA is TGCGCCAGCGGCGACACGATAAACTACGAGCAGTACTTC. V is TRBV10-2 and J is TRBJ2-7; no definite D call. Per germline, CDR1 WSHSY and CDR2 SAAADI. This CDR3 is built from 13 residues. V lost 8 bases, J lost 3 bases, and 14 bases lay in between.

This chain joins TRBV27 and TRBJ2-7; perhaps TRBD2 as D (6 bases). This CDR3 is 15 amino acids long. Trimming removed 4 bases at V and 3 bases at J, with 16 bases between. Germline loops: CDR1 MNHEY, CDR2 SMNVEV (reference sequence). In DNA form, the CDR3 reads TGTGCCAGCAGTTACAGTCCCGGGACTGGCTACGAGCAGTACTTC. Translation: CASSYSPGTGYEQYF.

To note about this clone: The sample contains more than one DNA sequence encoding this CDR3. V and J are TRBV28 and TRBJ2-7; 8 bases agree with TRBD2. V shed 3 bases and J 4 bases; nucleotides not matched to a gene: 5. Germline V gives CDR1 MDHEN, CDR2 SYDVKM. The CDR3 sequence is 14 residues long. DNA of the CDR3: TGTGCCAGCAGTTTTCTAGCGGGCACTTACGAGCAGTACTTC. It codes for CASSFLAGTYEQYF.

DNA for the CDR3: TGTGCCAGCACCAGGGACAGAGACACAGATACGCAGTATTTT. Protein product: CASTRDRDTDTQYF. This sequence joins TRBV28 and TRBJ2-3; TRBD1 agrees at 7 bases. The CDR3 spans 14 residues. CDR1 and CDR2 (germline): MDHEN, SYDVKM. After removal of 7 bases from V and 2 bases from J, the junction contained 6 bases not matched to a gene. Variable domain in full (rest from reference TRBV28 and TRBJ2-3): DVKVTQSSRYLVKRTGEKVFLECVQDMDHENMFWYRQDPGLGLRLIYFSYDVKMKEKGDIPEGYSVSREKKERFSLILESASTNQTSMYLCASTRDRDTDTQYFGPGTRLTVL.

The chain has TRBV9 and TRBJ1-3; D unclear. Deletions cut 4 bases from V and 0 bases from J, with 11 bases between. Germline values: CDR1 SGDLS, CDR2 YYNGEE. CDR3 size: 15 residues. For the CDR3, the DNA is TGTGCCAGCAGCTCTCAACCCGGCTCTGGAAACACCATATATTTT. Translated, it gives CASSSQPGSGNTIYF. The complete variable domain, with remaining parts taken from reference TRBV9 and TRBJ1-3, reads DSGVTQTPKHLITATGQRVTLRCSPRSGDLSVYWYQQSLDQGLQFLIQYYNGEERAKGNILERFSAQQFPDLHSELNLSSLELGDSALYFCASSSQPGSGNTIYFGEGSWLTVV.

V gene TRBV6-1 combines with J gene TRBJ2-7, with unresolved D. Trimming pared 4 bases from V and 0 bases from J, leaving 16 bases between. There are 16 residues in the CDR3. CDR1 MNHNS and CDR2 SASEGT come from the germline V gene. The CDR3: CASSVATTTPSYEQYF. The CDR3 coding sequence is TGTGCCAGCAGTGTAGCAACGACCACACCCTCCTACGAGCAGTACTTC.